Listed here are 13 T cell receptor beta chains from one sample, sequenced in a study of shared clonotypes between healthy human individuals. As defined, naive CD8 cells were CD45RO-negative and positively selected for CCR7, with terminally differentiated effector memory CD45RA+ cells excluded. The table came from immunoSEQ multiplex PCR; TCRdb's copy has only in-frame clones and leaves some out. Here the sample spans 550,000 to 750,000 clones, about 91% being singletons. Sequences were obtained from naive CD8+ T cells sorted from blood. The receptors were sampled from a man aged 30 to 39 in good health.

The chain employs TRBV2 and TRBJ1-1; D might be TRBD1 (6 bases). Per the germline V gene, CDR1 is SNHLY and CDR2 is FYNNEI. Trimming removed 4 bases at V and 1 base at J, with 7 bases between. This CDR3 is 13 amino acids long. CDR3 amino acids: CASSGTANTEAFF. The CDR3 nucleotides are TGTGCCAGCAGTGGGACAGCGAACACTGAAGCTTTCTTT.

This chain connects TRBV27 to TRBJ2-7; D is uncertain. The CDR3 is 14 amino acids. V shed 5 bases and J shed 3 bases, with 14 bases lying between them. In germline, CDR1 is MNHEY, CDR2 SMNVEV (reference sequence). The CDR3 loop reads CASSLTRPDYEQYF. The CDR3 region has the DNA TGTGCCAGCAGTCTAACTCGGCCCGACTACGAGCAGTACTTC.

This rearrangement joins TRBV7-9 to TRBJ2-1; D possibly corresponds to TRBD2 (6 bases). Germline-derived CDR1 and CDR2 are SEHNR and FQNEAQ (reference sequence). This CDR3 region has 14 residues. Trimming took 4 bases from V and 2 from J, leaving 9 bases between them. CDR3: CASSSGLPYNEQFF. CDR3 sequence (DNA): TGTGCCAGCAGCTCGGGACTGCCCTACAATGAGCAGTTCTTC.

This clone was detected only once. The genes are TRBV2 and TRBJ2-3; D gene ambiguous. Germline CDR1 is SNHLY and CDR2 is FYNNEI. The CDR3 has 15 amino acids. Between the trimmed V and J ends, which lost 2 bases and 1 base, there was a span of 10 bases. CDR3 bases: TGTGCCAGCAGTGAATGGCCATCCCGCACAGATACGCAGTATTTT. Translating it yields CASSEWPSRTDTQYF.

The CDR3 loop reads CASSHYTGELFF. The CDR3, as DNA: TGTGCCAGCAGCCACTACACCGGGGAGCTGTTTTTT. The chain combines TRBV7-9 with TRBJ2-2; D unclear. Germline V gene sequence: CDR1 SEHNR, CDR2 FQNEAQ (reference sequence). The CDR3 consists of 12 residues. The ends were cut back, 5 bases at V and 3 bases at J, with 4 bases in the middle.

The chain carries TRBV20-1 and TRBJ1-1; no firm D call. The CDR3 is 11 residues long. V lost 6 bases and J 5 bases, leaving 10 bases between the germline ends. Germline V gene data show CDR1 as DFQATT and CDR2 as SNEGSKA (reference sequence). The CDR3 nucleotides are TGCAGTGCCCTAGGCGAGACTGAAGCTTTCTTT. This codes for CSALGETEAFF.

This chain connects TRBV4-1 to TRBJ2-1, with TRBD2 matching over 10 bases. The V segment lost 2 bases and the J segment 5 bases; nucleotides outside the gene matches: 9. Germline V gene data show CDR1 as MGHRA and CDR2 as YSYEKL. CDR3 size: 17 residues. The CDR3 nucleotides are TGCGCCAGCAGCCAACAGGGGAGCGGGAGGGCCAACAATGAGCAGTTCTTC. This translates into CASSQQGSGRANNEQFF.

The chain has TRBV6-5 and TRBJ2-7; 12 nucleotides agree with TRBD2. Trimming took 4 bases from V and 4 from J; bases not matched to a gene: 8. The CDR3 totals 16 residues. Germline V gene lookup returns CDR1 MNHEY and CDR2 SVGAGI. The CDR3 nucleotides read TGTGCCAGCAGTTCCCCTAGCGGGAGGGCCGGATACGAGCAGTACTTC. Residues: CASSSPSGRAGYEQYF.

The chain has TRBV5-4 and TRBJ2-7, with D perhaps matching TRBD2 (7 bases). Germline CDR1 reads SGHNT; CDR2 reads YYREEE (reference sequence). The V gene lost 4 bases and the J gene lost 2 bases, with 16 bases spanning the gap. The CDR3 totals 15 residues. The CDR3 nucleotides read TGTGCCAGCAGCCCTGTGGGGGGGGCAACCTACGAGCAGTACTTC. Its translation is CASSPVGGATYEQYF. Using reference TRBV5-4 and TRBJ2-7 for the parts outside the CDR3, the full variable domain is ETGVTQSPTHLIKTRGQQVTLRCSSQSGHNTVSWYQQALGQGPQFIFQYYREEENGRGNFPPRFSGLQFPNYSSELNVNALELDDSALYLCASSPVGGATYEQYFGPGTRLTVT.

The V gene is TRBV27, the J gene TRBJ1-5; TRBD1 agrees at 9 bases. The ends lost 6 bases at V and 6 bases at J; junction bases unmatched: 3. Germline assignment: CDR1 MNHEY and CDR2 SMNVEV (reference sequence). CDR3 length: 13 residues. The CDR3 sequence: CASRQGAGQPQHF. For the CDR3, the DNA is TGTGCCAGCAGACAGGGGGCCGGTCAGCCCCAGCATTTT.

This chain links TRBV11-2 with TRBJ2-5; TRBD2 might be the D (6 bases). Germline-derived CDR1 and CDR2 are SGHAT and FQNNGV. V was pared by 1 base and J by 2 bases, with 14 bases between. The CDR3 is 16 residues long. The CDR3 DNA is TGTGCCAGCAGCTTAGGGCGGGGCGGGTCTCAAGAGACCCAGTACTTC. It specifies CASSLGRGGSQETQYF.

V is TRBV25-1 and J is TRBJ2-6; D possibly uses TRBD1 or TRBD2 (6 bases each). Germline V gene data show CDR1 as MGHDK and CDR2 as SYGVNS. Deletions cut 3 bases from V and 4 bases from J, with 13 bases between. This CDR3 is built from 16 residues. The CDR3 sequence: CASSDRGVEGANVLTF. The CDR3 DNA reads TGTGCCAGCAGTGATAGGGGGGTAGAAGGGGCCAACGTCCTGACTTTC.

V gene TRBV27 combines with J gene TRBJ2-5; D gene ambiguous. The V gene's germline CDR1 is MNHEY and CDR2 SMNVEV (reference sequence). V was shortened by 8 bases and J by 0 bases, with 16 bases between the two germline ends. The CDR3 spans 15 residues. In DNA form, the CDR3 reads TGTGCCAGCCTTCACACAAGGAACCACCAAGAGACCCAGTACTTC. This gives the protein CASLHTRNHQETQYF.